A selection of T cell receptor beta chains follows, all from one sample in a study of T cell changes during pregnancy in multiple sclerosis. Sequenced by immunoSEQ multiplex PCR; TCRdb stores in-frame clones only, minus some. The repertoire holds some 80,000 clones, with 85% to 95% as singletons. Sequenced here: peripheral blood, sampled in the third trimester of pregnancy. These receptor sequences come from a female donor with multiple sclerosis, enrolled in a pregnancy study. Each CDR3 is given with its conserved first and last residue. Fields, in order: CDR3 protein, CDR3 DNA, D gene, J gene, V gene, clone size. The D gene is left open where the match is weak. Only part of the rows carry a size: once, few, many, or a class if the clone is expanded.

CDR3aa: CASSTGEFGQYF
CDR3nt: TGTGCCAGCAGCACAGGGGAATTCGGGCAGTACTTC
d_gene: TRBD1
j_gene: TRBJ2-7
v_gene: TRBV27
abundance: NA

CDR3aa: CASSVGETTDTQYF
CDR3nt: TGTGCCAGCAGCGTAGGAGAAACCACAGATACGCAGTATTTT
d_gene: NA
j_gene: TRBJ2-3
v_gene: TRBV9
abundance: NA

CDR3aa: CASSQDLGGNEKLFF
CDR3nt: TGCGCCAGCAGCCAGGATCTAGGGGGTAATGAAAAACTGTTTTTT
d_gene: NA
j_gene: TRBJ1-4
v_gene: TRBV5-1
abundance: NA

CDR3aa: CASSFFLGTGPNEQYF
CDR3nt: TGTGCCAGCAGTTTCTTTTTAGGGACAGGGCCTAACGAGCAGTACTTC
d_gene: TRBD1
j_gene: TRBJ2-7
v_gene: TRBV27
abundance: NA

CDR3aa: CASSSGTGPIWQYF
CDR3nt: TGTGCCAGCAGCTCCGGGACAGGCCCCATCTGGCAGTACTTC
d_gene: TRBD1
j_gene: TRBJ2-7
v_gene: TRBV5-6
abundance: NA

CDR3aa: CASRWRGAAGNTIYF
CDR3nt: TGTGCCAGCAGGTGGAGGGGAGCTGCAGGAAACACCATATATTTT
d_gene: NA
j_gene: TRBJ1-3
v_gene: TRBV6-1
abundance: NA

CDR3aa: CASSQTTGTLRWTEAFF
CDR3nt: TGTGCCAGCAGCCAAACGACCGGGACACTTAGGTGGACTGAAGCTTTCTTT
d_gene: NA
j_gene: TRBJ1-1
v_gene: TRBV5-8
abundance: NA

CDR3aa: CASSLHGGVPGELFF
CDR3nt: TGTGCCAGCAGCCTCCACGGCGGGGTGCCCGGGGAGCTGTTTTTT
d_gene: NA
j_gene: TRBJ2-2
v_gene: TRBV14
abundance: NA

CDR3aa: CASSLGGEDTEAFF
CDR3nt: TGCGCCAGCAGCTTGGGGGGGGAGGACACTGAAGCTTTCTTT
d_gene: NA
j_gene: TRBJ1-1
v_gene: TRBV5-1
abundance: NA

CDR3aa: CASSAQQGPYEQYF
CDR3nt: TGTGCCAGCAGCGCCCAACAGGGACCCTACGAGCAGTACTTC
d_gene: NA
j_gene: TRBJ2-7
v_gene: TRBV9
abundance: NA

CDR3aa: CASSLVSGEIYEQYF
CDR3nt: TGCGCCAGCAGCTTGGTTAGCGGGGAAATCTACGAGCAGTACTTC
d_gene: TRBD2
j_gene: TRBJ2-7
v_gene: TRBV5-1
abundance: NA

CDR3aa: CSVVGADYSNQPQHF
CDR3nt: TGCAGCGTTGTTGGGGCGGATTATAGCAATCAGCCCCAGCATTTT
d_gene: NA
j_gene: TRBJ1-5
v_gene: TRBV29-1
abundance: NA

CDR3aa: CASSASYGYTF
CDR3nt: TGTGCCAGCAGCGCCAGCTATGGCTACACCTTC
d_gene: NA
j_gene: TRBJ1-2
v_gene: TRBV9
abundance: NA

CDR3aa: CATNRGGYTF
CDR3nt: TGTGCCACAAACAGGGGTGGCTACACCTTC
d_gene: TRBD1
j_gene: TRBJ1-2
v_gene: TRBV6-4
abundance: NA

CDR3aa: CASRDRFRLGDIQYF
CDR3nt: TGTGCCAGCAGGGACAGGTTTCGACTTGGAGACATTCAGTACTTC
d_gene: TRBD1
j_gene: TRBJ2-4
v_gene: TRBV6-6
abundance: NA

CDR3aa: CASSLGLWLGQTNYGYTF
CDR3nt: TGTGCCAGCAGCTTGGGACTTTGGCTGGGACAGACTAACTATGGCTACACCTTC
d_gene: TRBD1
j_gene: TRBJ1-2
v_gene: TRBV5-8
abundance: NA

CDR3aa: CASSLGQGSTGELFF
CDR3nt: TGCGCCAGCAGCTTGGGACAGGGGAGCACCGGGGAGCTGTTTTTT
d_gene: TRBD1
j_gene: TRBJ2-2
v_gene: TRBV5-1
abundance: NA

CDR3aa: CASSENAQESSYEQYF
CDR3nt: TGTGCCAGCAGCGAAAACGCACAGGAAAGCTCCTACGAGCAGTACTTC
d_gene: NA
j_gene: TRBJ2-7
v_gene: TRBV9
abundance: NA

CDR3aa: CASSSGPNYEQYF
CDR3nt: TGTGCCAGCAGCAGCGGACCAAACTACGAGCAGTACTTC
d_gene: NA
j_gene: TRBJ2-7
v_gene: TRBV7-6
abundance: NA

CDR3aa: CASSERGFNQPQHF
CDR3nt: TGTGCCAGCAGTGAACGCGGTTTCAATCAGCCCCAGCATTTT
d_gene: NA
j_gene: TRBJ1-5
v_gene: TRBV6-1
abundance: NA

CDR3aa: CAWTAGILNTEAFF
CDR3nt: TGTGCCTGGACCGCGGGCATTTTGAACACTGAAGCTTTCTTT
d_gene: NA
j_gene: TRBJ1-1
v_gene: TRBV30
abundance: NA

CDR3aa: CASLDRTYNEQFF
CDR3nt: TGTGCCAGCCTGGACAGAACCTACAATGAGCAGTTCTTC
d_gene: NA
j_gene: TRBJ2-1
v_gene: TRBV27
abundance: NA

CDR3aa: CASSTSRDRGRGEQFF
CDR3nt: TGTGCCAGTAGTACCTCGCGGGACAGGGGGCGGGGTGAGCAGTTCTTC
d_gene: TRBD1
j_gene: TRBJ2-1
v_gene: TRBV19
abundance: NA

CDR3aa: CASSEALLGSSGNTIYF
CDR3nt: TGTGCCAGCAGTGAAGCGCTTCTGGGGAGCTCTGGAAACACCATATATTTT
d_gene: NA
j_gene: TRBJ1-3
v_gene: TRBV2
abundance: NA

CDR3aa: CASSPGDRVFHQPQHF
CDR3nt: TGTGCCAGCAGTCCGGGGGACAGGGTATTCCATCAGCCCCAGCATTTT
d_gene: TRBD1
j_gene: TRBJ1-5
v_gene: TRBV2
abundance: NA

CDR3aa: CATSEAQSSYNEQFF
CDR3nt: TGTGCCACCAGCGAGGCCCAAAGCTCCTACAATGAGCAGTTCTTC
d_gene: NA
j_gene: TRBJ2-1
v_gene: TRBV15
abundance: NA

CDR3aa: CAWSVGAPGSPLHF
CDR3nt: TGTGCCTGGAGTGTAGGGGCGCCTGGGTCACCCCTCCACTTT
d_gene: NA
j_gene: TRBJ1-6
v_gene: TRBV30
abundance: few

CDR3aa: CASSSGTGLNTGELFF
CDR3nt: TGTGCCAGCAGCTCGGGGACAGGCCTCAACACCGGGGAGCTGTTTTTT
d_gene: TRBD1
j_gene: TRBJ2-2
v_gene: TRBV5-5
abundance: NA

CDR3aa: CASSYGGDLDYGYTF
CDR3nt: TGTGCCAGCAGTTATGGAGGGGATCTCGACTATGGCTACACCTTC
d_gene: NA
j_gene: TRBJ1-2
v_gene: TRBV6-5
abundance: NA

CDR3aa: CAWKTRLAGGIYNEQFF
CDR3nt: TGTGCCTGGAAAACTAGACTAGCGGGGGGGATTTACAATGAGCAGTTCTTC
d_gene: TRBD2
j_gene: TRBJ2-1
v_gene: TRBV30
abundance: NA

CDR3aa: CASSYRGDYTEAFF
CDR3nt: TGTGCCAGCAGTTACAGGGGGGATTACACTGAAGCTTTCTTT
d_gene: TRBD1
j_gene: TRBJ1-1
v_gene: TRBV28
abundance: NA

CDR3aa: CASSLDLGAYNEQFF
CDR3nt: TGTGCCAGCAGCTTGGACCTGGGGGCTTACAATGAGCAGTTCTTC
d_gene: NA
j_gene: TRBJ2-1
v_gene: TRBV5-8
abundance: NA

CDR3aa: CASSVSSTGEGLYNEQFF
CDR3nt: TGTGCCAGCAGCGTATCTTCGACAGGGGAGGGCCTCTACAATGAGCAGTTCTTC
d_gene: NA
j_gene: TRBJ2-1
v_gene: TRBV9
abundance: NA